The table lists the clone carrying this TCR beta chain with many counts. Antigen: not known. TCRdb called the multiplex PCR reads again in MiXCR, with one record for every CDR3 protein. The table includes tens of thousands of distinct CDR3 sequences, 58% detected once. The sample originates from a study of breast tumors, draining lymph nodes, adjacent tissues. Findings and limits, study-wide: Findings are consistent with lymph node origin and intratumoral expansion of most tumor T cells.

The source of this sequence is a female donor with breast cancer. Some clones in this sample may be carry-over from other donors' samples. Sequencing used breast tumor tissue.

CDR3 sequence (DNA): TGTGCCAGCAGTGGGGGACAGCCGGGCACTGAAGCTTTCTTT. This gives the protein CASSGGQPGTEAFF. V and J are TRBV6-5 and TRBJ1-1; 7 bases align to TRBD1. Germline V gene lookup returns CDR1 MNHEY and CDR2 SVGAGI. This CDR3 is built from 14 residues. V dropped 5 bases and J dropped 4; count of bases not matched to a gene: 7.